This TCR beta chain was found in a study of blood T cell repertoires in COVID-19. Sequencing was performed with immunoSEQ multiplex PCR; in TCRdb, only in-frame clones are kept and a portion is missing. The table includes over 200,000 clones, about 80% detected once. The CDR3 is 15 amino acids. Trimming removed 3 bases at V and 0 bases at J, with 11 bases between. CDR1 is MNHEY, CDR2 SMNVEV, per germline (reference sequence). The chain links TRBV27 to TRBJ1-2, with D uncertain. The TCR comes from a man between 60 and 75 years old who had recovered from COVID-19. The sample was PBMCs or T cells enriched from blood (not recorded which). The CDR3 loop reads CASSFRGRANYGYTF. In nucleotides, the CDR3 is TGTGCCAGCAGTTTTCGGGGTCGCGCTAACTATGGCTACACCTTC.